What follows are 21 T cell receptor beta chains derived from one specimen sequenced in a study of identical twins. TCRdb reprocessed the 5' RACE reads with MiXCR, giving one entry per CDR3 protein. The table shows some 250,000 distinct CDR3 sequences, with approximately 12% occurring only once. This same sample was also part of a study on yellow fever vaccine responses in identical twins.

Sequences were obtained from memory (CD45RO+) T cells sorted from blood. The receptors stem from a woman aged 18-35 years in good health.

There are many counts of this clonotype. This chain uses TRBV5-1 with TRBJ2-7; D ambiguous. V was clipped by 3 bases and J by 0 bases, with 16 bases between them. This CDR3 spans 16 amino acids. CDR1 is SGHRS, CDR2 YFSETQ, per germline. CDR3 sequence (DNA): TGCGCCAGCAGCTCACCTCGACGGGTTAGCTCCTACGAGCAGTACTTC. Translating it yields CASSSPRRVSSYEQYF.

This clonotype was counted only a few times. The V and J genes are TRBV3-1 and TRBJ2-2; no clear D. CDR1 and CDR2 (germline): LGHDT, YNNKEL (reference sequence). The CDR3 loop spans 15 amino acids. V shed 0 bases and J shed 0 bases, with 5 bases lying between them. The CDR3 DNA follows: TGTGCCAGCAGCCAAGAACAGCCGAACACCGGGGAGCTGTTTTTT. Protein product: CASSQEQPNTGELFF.

This clonotype was counted at least ten times. The V and J genes are TRBV11-2 and TRBJ2-5; perhaps TRBD1 as D (5 bases). This CDR3 region has 12 residues. Trimming took off 5 bases at V and 3 bases at J, with 7 bases between the two ends. Germline CDR1 reads SGHAT; CDR2 reads FQNNGV. The DNA of the CDR3 is TGTGCCAGCAGCATGACAGAAGAGACCCAGTACTTC. This sequence encodes CASSMTEETQYF.

This CDR3 is CASRKTGSSYEQYF. The CDR3 nucleotides read TGTGCCAGTAGAAAGACAGGGAGCTCCTACGAGCAGTACTTC. The chain joins TRBV19 to TRBJ2-7; the match to TRBD1 covers 7 bases. V shed 6 bases and J 0 bases; nucleotides not matched to a gene: 5. The CDR3 extends over 14 amino acids. Germline V gene lookup returns CDR1 LNHDA and CDR2 SQIVND (reference sequence).

The chain is built from TRBV7-8 and TRBJ2-5, with D possibly TRBD1 on 6 matching bases. The germline V gene has CDR1 SGHVS and CDR2 FQNEAQ. V was cut by 3 bases and J by 1 base, with 15 bases left in between. The CDR3 loop spans 16 amino acids. This chain's CDR3 is CASSFSLWGPQETQYF. Written as DNA, the CDR3 is TGTGCCAGCAGCTTTTCCCTCTGGGGGCCCCAAGAGACCCAGTACTTC.

This clonotype has a handful of counts. The rearrangement uses TRBV6-1 and TRBJ1-5; the match to TRBD1 covers 9 bases. This CDR3 is built from 15 residues. The ends lost 6 bases at V and 6 bases at J; junction bases unmatched: 9. Germline V gives CDR1 MNHNS, CDR2 SASEGT. The CDR3 spells CASSTTGGARQPQHF. The DNA for the CDR3 is TGTGCCAGCAGCACAACAGGGGGCGCACGTCAGCCCCAGCATTTT.

This clonotype came up a few times. V gene TRBV15 combines with J gene TRBJ1-1, with no clear D. With 5 bases removed from V and 0 bases from J, the gap between germline ends came to 10 bases. Germline CDR1 and CDR2: LNHNV and YYDKDF (reference sequence). There are 14 residues in the CDR3. The CDR3 nucleotides read TGTGCCACCAGCTATAAGGACTTGAACACTGAAGCTTTCTTT. Residues: CATSYKDLNTEAFF.

This clonotype was observed a few times. The V gene is TRBV5-1, the J gene TRBJ1-2; the D gene is possibly TRBD1 (5 bases). Deletions cut 2 bases from V and 2 bases from J, with 13 bases between. Germline V lookup: CDR1 SGHRS, CDR2 YFSETQ. The CDR3 is made up of 15 amino acids. CDR3 protein: CASSFNTNRNYGYTF. CDR3 in DNA: TGCGCCAGCAGCTTCAATACCAACAGGAACTATGGCTACACCTTC.

This clonotype was seen more than once but under ten times. The V gene is TRBV10-3, the J gene TRBJ1-1; D ambiguous. Germline CDR1 ENHRY, CDR2 SYGVKD. The CDR3 extends over 14 amino acids. Trimming removed 3 bases from V and 1 base from J, with 9 bases in between. Here the CDR3 DNA reads TGTGCCATCAGTGACCCGGGAACGAACACTGAAGCTTTCTTT. Its protein is CAISDPGTNTEAFF.

This clonotype occurred many times. This chain links TRBV5-6 with TRBJ2-7; maybe TRBD1 (6 bases). Germline V gene data show CDR1 as SGHDT and CDR2 as YYEEEE. V was pared by 3 bases and J by 0 bases, with 16 bases between. The CDR3 is made up of 16 amino acids. Written as DNA, the CDR3 is TGTGCCAGCAGCTCCGATGGACAGCGAATCTCCTACGAGCAGTACTTC. Translated, it gives CASSSDGQRISYEQYF.

This clonotype was seen a handful of times. J is TRBJ2-3 and V is TRBV6-2 or TRBV6-3; D perhaps matches TRBD1 (5 bases). The ends were cut back, 7 bases at V and 5 bases at J, with 10 bases in the middle. Germline V gene data show CDR1 as MNHEY and CDR2 as SVGEGT. This CDR3 is 12 amino acids long. The CDR3 reads CASKSGIDTQYF. The CDR3 bases are TGTGCCAGCAAATCAGGGATAGATACGCAGTATTTT.

This clonotype was seen a handful of times. The chain joins TRBV28 to TRBJ2-1; 7 bases match TRBD2. Germline V gene lookup returns CDR1 MDHEN and CDR2 SYDVKM. With 6 bases clipped from V and 4 bases from J, the junction kept 3 bases outside the gene matches. This CDR3 has 13 residues. CDR3 in DNA: TGTGCCAGCAGGGGAGGGGCATACAATGAGCAGTTCTTC. Protein sequence: CASRGGAYNEQFF.

The chain joins TRBV24-1 to TRBJ2-7; D tentatively fits TRBD1 or TRBD2 (5 bases each). The V end was cut by 2 bases, the J end by 1 base, with 8 bases between. Germline lookup yields CDR1 KGHDR and CDR2 SFDVKD. The CDR3 runs to 14 residues. The CDR3: CATSDSGRSYEQYF. The CDR3 nucleotides read TGTGCCACCAGTGATTCAGGGAGATCCTACGAGCAGTACTTC.

The chain has TRBV7-9 and TRBJ1-2; maybe TRBD1 (5 bases). This CDR3 spans 14 amino acids. Germline V lookup: CDR1 SEHNR, CDR2 FQNEAQ (reference sequence). Trimming took 0 bases from V and 6 from J, leaving 11 bases between them. CDR3 coding DNA: TGTGCCAGCAGCTTAGCGTCGGGGCGGAATGGCTACACCTTC. It translates to CASSLASGRNGYTF.

The J gene is TRBJ1-5, the V gene TRBV4-3, with 7 nucleotides matching TRBD1. Trimming at V came to 4 bases and at J to 4 bases, leaving 7 bases not matched to a gene. CDR3 length: 15 residues. Germline V gene sequence: CDR1 LGHNA, CDR2 YSLEER. As DNA, the CDR3 is TGCGCCAGCAGCCGGTCCCGGGACAGTAATCAGCCCCAGCATTTT. This sequence encodes CASSRSRDSNQPQHF.

This sequence joins TRBV30 and TRBJ2-1, with 11 nucleotides matching TRBD1. With V trimmed by 6 bases and J by 7 bases, 11 bases remained unmatched. This CDR3 has 15 residues. Germline V lookup: CDR1 GTSNPN, CDR2 SVGIG (reference sequence). The CDR3 here is CACPPRTGGRNEQFF. In DNA form, the CDR3 reads TGTGCCTGCCCCCCGAGGACAGGGGGCCGGAATGAGCAGTTCTTC.

This clonotype was counted at least ten times. V gene TRBV28 combines with J gene TRBJ2-7; 9 nucleotides line up with TRBD1. The CDR3 is 15 amino acids. The germline V gene has CDR1 MDHEN and CDR2 SYDVKM. The V segment lost 2 bases and the J segment 2 bases; nucleotides outside the gene matches: 4. CDR3 coding DNA: TGTGCCAGCAGTTTAGTGGGACAGGGACCCTACGAGCAGTACTTC. This gives the protein CASSLVGQGPYEQYF. The variable domain in full, completed from reference TRBV28 and TRBJ2-7, reads DVKVTQSSRYLVKRTGEKVFLECVQDMDHENMFWYRQDPGLGLRLIYFSYDVKMKEKGDIPEGYSVSREKKERFSLILESASTNQTSMYLCASSLVGQGPYEQYFGPGTRLTVT.

This clonotype was counted between two and nine times. The chain uses TRBV5-1 and TRBJ2-1; D not certain. CDR1 SGHRS and CDR2 YFSETQ come from the germline V gene. Deletions cut 0 bases from V and 0 bases from J, with 4 bases between. The CDR3 contains 14 residues. CDR3 bases: TGCGCCAGCAGCTTGGGGTTCTCCTACAATGAGCAGTTCTTC. Translated, it gives CASSLGFSYNEQFF.

There are many counts of this clonotype. The V call is TRBV12-3 or TRBV12-4, the J call TRBJ2-2, with 12 positions matching TRBD2. The CDR3 spans 15 residues. With 5 bases clipped from V and 8 bases from J, the junction kept 6 bases outside the gene matches. CDR3 DNA: TGTGCCAGCAGTCCGGGGGGGACTAGCGGGGGGGAGCTGTTTTTT. Protein sequence: CASSPGGTSGGELFF.

V gene TRBV5-6 combines with J gene TRBJ1-1; the match to TRBD1 covers 10 bases. The germline V gene has CDR1 SGHDT and CDR2 YYEEEE. V shed 4 bases, J shed 0 bases, and the junction held 6 bases outside the gene matches. This CDR3 spans 16 amino acids. CDR3 sequence reads: CASSGGTGALNTEAFF. For the CDR3, the DNA is TGTGCCAGCAGCGGGGGGACAGGGGCCCTGAACACTGAAGCTTTCTTT.

This clonotype was detected only a few times. This chain connects TRBV7-9 to TRBJ2-7; D not resolved. V was pared by 2 bases and J by 9 bases, with 11 bases between. This CDR3 contains 12 residues. Germline V lookup: CDR1 SEHNR, CDR2 FQNEAQ (reference sequence). The CDR3 sequence is CASSLPKAGQYF. Here the CDR3 DNA reads TGTGCCAGCAGCTTACCTAAGGCAGGGCAGTACTTC. Full variable domain (missing parts from reference TRBV7-9 and TRBJ2-7): DTGVSQNPRHKITKRGQNVTFRCDPISEHNRLYWYRQTLGQGPEFLTYFQNEAQLEKSRLLSDRFSAERPKGSFSTLEIQRTEQGDSAMYLCASSLPKAGQYFGPGTRLTVT.